Listed here are 3 T cell receptor beta chains from one sample, sequenced in a study of CXCR3-negative and CXCR3-positive naive CD8 T cells. Findings and caveats of the study: More hydrophobic TRB CDR3s were found in CXCR3-positive naive cells than in CXCR3-negative naive cells.

The TRB cDNA libraries were prepared by 5' RACE with UMI labels. With the 5' RACE reads reprocessed, TCRdb shows one record per CDR3 protein and no DNA. The table gives about 98,000 distinct CDR3 sequences; the top ten clones make up less than 1.1% of it. Their specific antigens are unknown. Sequencing was done on a sample of naive CXCR3+ CD8+ T cells from blood. As for subset: CD45RO-CCR7+CD27+CD95- naive CD8+ T cells expressing CXCR3 (TNR3+). These receptors were taken from a human donor in good health. Some clones in this sample may be carry-over from other donors' samples.

The rearrangement uses TRBV23-1 and TRBJ1-5; with no DNA, the TCRdb D assignment of TRBD1 cannot be verified. TRBV23-1 is reported as an ORF; its role is uncertain. This CDR3 has 17 residues. The CDR3 here is CASSQDRDSDCNQPQHF.

V and J are TRBV12-3 or TRBV12-4 and TRBJ1-1; the D call of TRBD1 rests on TCRdb alone, since no DNA is present to check it. This CDR3 has 16 residues. The chain's CDR3 is CASSLIGGRTNTEAFF.

The V call is TRBV7-9, the J call TRBJ2-1; the TCRdb call, TRBD1, lacks DNA for checking. The CDR3 extends over 17 amino acids. The germline CDR1 and CDR2 sequences are SEHNR and FQNEAQ (reference sequence). The CDR3 sequence: CASSPRTGGTKYNEQFF.